This section outlines one T cell receptor (beta chain) sequence together with its context. Antigen unknown. The data originate from a study of T-cell memory formation after mild COVID-19. Study-wide context: Among the donors, TCR clusters were largely specific to each donor. Notes on the study in general: Some clones that responded were present in memory (sampled pre-infection), which suggests cross-reactive memory joined. Second-wave clones that peaked on day 37 lacked confirmed SARS-CoV-2 specificity.

The CDR3 contains 14 residues. Trimming left V 1 base short and J 5 bases short, with 11 bases between. The germline V gene has CDR1 MNHEY and CDR2 SMNVEV (reference sequence). 5'RACE primed at constant segments yielded TCR alpha and TCR beta cDNA libraries bearing sample barcodes and UMIs. MiXCR, applied by TCRdb to the 5' RACE reads, yields one record per CDR3 protein. Here the sample spans 300,000 to 350,000 distinct CDR3 sequences, 10% to 15% being singletons. The genes are TRBV27 and TRBJ2-5, with D possibly being TRBD2 (5 bases). This sequence originates from a man between 18 and 35 years old who had mild COVID-19 (a few samples of this study predate the infection). Cell type and time point are not known. The sequencing sample was made of PBMCs or a T cell subset sorted from them (not recorded which). CDR3 residues: CASSLFPRGETQYF. CDR3 nucleotide sequence: TGTGCCAGCAGTTTATTCCCCCGAGGGGAGACCCAGTACTTC.